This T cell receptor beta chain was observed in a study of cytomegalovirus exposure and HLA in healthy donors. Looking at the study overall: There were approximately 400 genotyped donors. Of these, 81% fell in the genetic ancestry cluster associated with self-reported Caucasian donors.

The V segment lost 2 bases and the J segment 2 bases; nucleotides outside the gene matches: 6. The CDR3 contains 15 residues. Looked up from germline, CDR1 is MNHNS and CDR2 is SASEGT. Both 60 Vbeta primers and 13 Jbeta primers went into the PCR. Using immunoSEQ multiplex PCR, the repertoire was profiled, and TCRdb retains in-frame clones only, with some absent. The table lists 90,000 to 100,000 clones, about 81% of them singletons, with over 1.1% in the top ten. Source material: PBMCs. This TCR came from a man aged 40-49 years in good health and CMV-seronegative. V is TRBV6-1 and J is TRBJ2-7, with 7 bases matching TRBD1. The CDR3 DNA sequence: TGTGCCAGCAGTGAAATGGACAGGAGGACCTACGAGCAGTACTTC. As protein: CASSEMDRRTYEQYF.